The 22 T cell receptor beta chains in this list originate from one sample, sequenced in a study of T cells in Graves' hyperthyroidism and ophthalmopathy. What was amplified from RNA transcripts were TCR beta CDR3 regions. With the HTBI primer set, the TCR CDR3 went through a first round of RT-PCR. TCRdb ran MiXCR on the multiplex PCR reads and lists one entry per CDR3 protein. This table has about 640,000 distinct CDR3 sequences, approximately 15% appearing once. Sequencing input: blood. Receptor source: a woman aged 50 to 65 with Graves' ophthalmopathy.

This clonotype came up many times. The chain has TRBV5-1 and TRBJ1-1; 7 bases map to TRBD1. The CDR3 has 16 amino acids. V was clipped by 3 bases and J by 1 base; unmatched bases: 9. The germline V gene has CDR1 SGHRS and CDR2 YFSETQ. CDR3 amino acids: CASSSTTGKENTEAFF. In DNA, the CDR3 is TGCGCCAGCAGCTCGACGACAGGGAAAGAGAACACTGAAGCTTTCTTT. Variable domain in full (rest from reference TRBV5-1 and TRBJ1-1): KAGVTQTPRYLIKTRGQQVTLSCSPISGHRSVSWYQQTPGQGLQFLFEYFSETQRNKGNFPGRFSGRQFSNSRSEMNVSTLELGDSALYLCASSSTTGKENTEAFFGQGTRLTVV.

This clonotype was picked up many times. The chain is built from TRBV6-2 or TRBV6-3 and TRBJ2-7, with D unresolved. Trimming left V 5 bases short and J 2 bases short, with 7 bases between. Germline V gives CDR1 MNHEY, CDR2 SVGEGT. This CDR3 contains 12 residues. This CDR3 reads CASSTEAYEQYF. The CDR3, as DNA: TGTGCCAGCAGTACAGAAGCCTACGAGCAGTACTTC.

This clonotype was counted many times. The chain couples TRBV5-1 to TRBJ2-5, with 7 bases that match TRBD2. The V gene end was trimmed by 0 bases and the J gene end by 2 bases; junction bases not matched to a gene: 7. The CDR3 spans 16 residues. Germline-derived CDR1 and CDR2 are SGHRS and YFSETQ. The CDR3 protein is CASSLAPGREQETQYF. CDR3 nucleotides: TGCGCCAGCAGCTTGGCCCCAGGGAGGGAACAAGAGACCCAGTACTTC. The whole variable domain, filled in from reference TRBV5-1 and TRBJ2-5, reads KAGVTQTPRYLIKTRGQQVTLSCSPISGHRSVSWYQQTPGQGLQFLFEYFSETQRNKGNFPGRFSGRQFSNSRSEMNVSTLELGDSALYLCASSLAPGREQETQYFGPGTRLLVL.

This clonotype was detected a few times. The V gene is TRBV29-1, the J gene TRBJ2-5; TRBD1 aligns across 8 bases. Germline V gives CDR1 SQVTM, CDR2 ANQGSEA. V was clipped by 3 bases and J by 2 bases; unmatched bases: 5. The CDR3 contains 14 residues. The chain's CDR3 is CSVDPGTGQETQYF. As DNA, the CDR3 is TGCAGCGTTGACCCCGGGACAGGACAAGAGACCCAGTACTTC.

This clonotype was counted ten times or more. This sequence joins TRBV12-3 or TRBV12-4 and TRBJ2-5; D unclear. This CDR3 comprises 15 residues. V gave up 3 bases and J gave up 3 bases, with 14 bases separating them. The CDR3 DNA reads TGTGCCAGCAGTTTCTCCGCTAGGTCCAAAGAGACCCAGTACTTC. It codes for CASSFSARSKETQYF.

This chain joins TRBV7-8 and TRBJ1-4, with D possibly being TRBD1 (6 bases). Germline-derived CDR1 and CDR2 are SGHVS and FQNEAQ. V was pared by 5 bases and J by 7 bases, with 17 bases between. The CDR3 extends over 15 amino acids. The CDR3 reads CASSPHRVLGEKLFF. CDR3 DNA: TGTGCCAGCAGCCCGCACAGGGTCCTGGGTGAAAAACTGTTTTTT.

The V gene is TRBV15, the J gene TRBJ1-5; D may be TRBD1 (5 bases). The CDR3 covers 16 residues. V was trimmed by 0 bases and J by 4 bases, leaving 13 bases between them. Germline V gene sequence: CDR1 LNHNV, CDR2 YYDKDF (reference sequence). The CDR3 nucleotides read TGTGCCACCAGCAGAGATTTGGCAGGGCCGAATCAGCCCCAGCATTTT. It yields the protein CATSRDLAGPNQPQHF.

The rearrangement links TRBV24-1 to TRBJ2-3, with TRBD2 matching over 11 bases. The CDR3 extends over 15 amino acids. With V trimmed by 5 bases and J by 4 bases, 4 bases remained unmatched. Germline V gives CDR1 KGHDR, CDR2 SFDVKD. The CDR3 loop reads CATSGTSGSADTQYF. The CDR3 DNA reads as TGTGCCACCAGTGGCACTAGCGGGAGTGCAGATACGCAGTATTTT.

This clonotype was seen ten or more times. The V and J genes are TRBV30 and TRBJ1-6; no clear D gene. Deletions cut 5 bases from V and 12 bases from J, with 11 bases between. This CDR3 is built from 11 residues. Per the germline V gene, CDR1 is GTSNPN and CDR2 is SVGIG (reference sequence). CDR3 DNA: TGTGCCTGGGGAGCGTCGGTACCCCTCCACTTT. It yields the protein CAWGASVPLHF.

The CDR3 DNA is TGTGCCAGCAGCCCCATTCCCAGAACAGACTACGAGCAGTACTTC. Translated, it gives CASSPIPRTDYEQYF. The J gene is TRBJ2-7, the V gene TRBV7-8; D is unresolved. Trimming took off 5 bases at V and 3 bases at J, with 17 bases between the two ends. This CDR3 spans 15 amino acids. Germline V gene data show CDR1 as SGHVS and CDR2 as FQNEAQ.

The rearrangement uses TRBV19 and TRBJ2-1; 9 nucleotides agree with TRBD2. This CDR3 spans 17 amino acids. V gave up 2 bases and J gave up 0 bases; unmatched junction bases: 5. Per the germline V gene, CDR1 is LNHDA and CDR2 is SQIVND (reference sequence). This CDR3 reads CASSILSGRSSYNEQFF. The CDR3 coding sequence is TGTGCCAGTAGTATACTTAGCGGGAGAAGCTCCTACAATGAGCAGTTCTTC.

The chain employs TRBV7-9 and TRBJ1-1; D remains unclear. Looked up from germline, CDR1 is SEHNR and CDR2 is FQNEAQ (reference sequence). The CDR3 is made up of 14 amino acids. Trimming removed 8 bases at V and 0 bases at J, with 13 bases between. In DNA form, the CDR3 reads TGTGCCAGCCCCGGGCCTGAAATGAACACTGAAGCTTTCTTT. This translates into CASPGPEMNTEAFF.

This rearrangement joins TRBV24-1 to TRBJ2-3; D is unclear. Germline CDR1 is KGHDR and CDR2 is SFDVKD. CDR3 length: 13 residues. V lost 7 bases, J lost 6 bases, and 13 bases lay in between. The CDR3 protein is CATSPRWVDTQYF. For the CDR3, the DNA is TGTGCCACCAGCCCCCGCTGGGTGGATACGCAGTATTTT.

This clonotype was counted only a few times. This chain uses TRBV4-2 with TRBJ2-3, with 7 positions matching TRBD2. After removal of 3 bases from V and 2 bases from J, the junction contained 5 bases not matched to a gene. The CDR3 spans 15 residues. Germline CDR1 and CDR2: LGHNA and YNFKEQ. CDR3 region: CASSHPGGNTDTQYF. CDR3 in DNA: TGTGCCAGCAGCCACCCGGGGGGAAACACAGATACGCAGTATTTT.

This clonotype was picked up many times. The chain carries TRBV6-2 or TRBV6-3 and TRBJ1-5; D gene unclear. Trimming left V 0 bases short and J 0 bases short, with 15 bases between. CDR3 length: 18 residues. The germline gives CDR1 MNHEY, CDR2 SVGEGT. Here the CDR3 DNA reads TGTGCCAGCAGTTACTCGGGAACGGACGGGTATAGCAATCAGCCCCAGCATTTT. This encodes CASSYSGTDGYSNQPQHF.

On this clonotype: A much larger clone lies a single base off, so this may be a read error. The CDR3 loop reads CASSRAGGKTKNIQYF. As DNA, the CDR3 is TGTGCCAGCAGTCGGGCGGGGGGCAAGACCAAAAACATTCAGTACTTC. The gene calls are TRBV28 and TRBJ2-4; 8 bases fit TRBD2. The V gene's germline CDR1 is MDHEN and CDR2 SYDVKM. Trimming removed 5 bases from V and 2 bases from J; junction bases left unmatched: 8. The length of the CDR3 is 16 residues. Combining the CDR3 with reference TRBV28 and TRBJ2-4 gives the whole variable domain DVKVTQSSRYLVKRTGEKVFLECVQDMDHENMFWYRQDPGLGLRLIYFSYDVKMKEKGDIPEGYSVSREKKERFSLILESASTNQTSMYLCASSRAGGKTKNIQYFGAGTRLSVL.

This clonotype was picked up many times. The chain has TRBV20-1 and TRBJ2-7; either TRBD1 or TRBD2 may supply D (5 bases each). Germline V gives CDR1 DFQATT, CDR2 SNEGSKA (reference sequence). Trimming took 0 bases from V and 4 from J, leaving 10 bases between them. This CDR3 has 13 residues. The CDR3 spells CSARERGLYEQYF. The CDR3 bases are TGCAGTGCTAGAGAGAGGGGATTGTACGAGCAGTACTTC.

V usage is TRBV14 and J usage is TRBJ1-1; D might be TRBD1 (5 bases). Germline V gives CDR1 SGHDN, CDR2 FVKESK. V was shortened by 4 bases and J by 0 bases, with 12 bases between the two germline ends. The CDR3 totals 15 residues. CDR3 region: CASSRGPNMNTEAFF. The CDR3 DNA sequence: TGTGCCAGCAGCCGGGGCCCCAATATGAACACTGAAGCTTTCTTT.

This chain connects TRBV14 to TRBJ1-2; a weak D match, TRBD1 (5 bases). The V end lost 4 bases, the J end lost 2 bases, and 11 bases lay between the germline ends. The CDR3 runs to 14 residues. Looked up from germline, CDR1 is SGHDN and CDR2 is FVKESK. The CDR3 DNA follows: TGTGCCAGCAGCCGAGACAGAAAGAACTATGGCTACACCTTC. Its translation is CASSRDRKNYGYTF. Filled out from reference TRBV14 and TRBJ1-2, the complete variable domain reads EAGVTQFPSHSVIEKGQTVTLRCDPISGHDNLYWYRRVMGKEIKFLLHFVKESKQDESGMPNNRFLAERTGGTYSTLKVQPAELEDSGVYFCASSRDRKNYGYTFGSGTRLTVV.

The chain carries TRBV20-1 and TRBJ2-7, with 7 positions matching TRBD2. The CDR3 runs to 15 residues. V lost 3 bases and J lost 2; bases outside the gene matches: 10. Germline lookup yields CDR1 DFQATT and CDR2 SNEGSKA (reference sequence). CDR3 bases: TGCAGTGCTAGGCGAGCGGGACCCGCCCCCTACGAGCAGTACTTC. This encodes CSARRAGPAPYEQYF.

To note about this clonotype: Given a much more abundant clone one base away, this may be a read error. The V call is TRBV28, the J call TRBJ2-1; 9 bases line up with TRBD2. CDR1 MDHEN and CDR2 SYDVKM come from the germline V gene. The CDR3 sequence is 13 residues long. V trimming: 3 bases; J trimming: 14 bases; junction bases outside the gene matches: 8. The CDR3 nucleotides read TGTGCCAGCAGTTTTAGCGGGAGTGCGCCCAAGTTCTTC. Translation gives CASSFSGSAPKFF.

This clonotype has more than one count but fewer than ten. V gene TRBV20-1 combines with J gene TRBJ2-7; D unresolved. The CDR3 has 13 amino acids. Trimming removed 6 bases from V and 3 bases from J, with 15 bases in between. CDR1 is DFQATT and CDR2 is SNEGSKA in the germline V gene (reference sequence). CDR3 nucleotide sequence: TGCAGTGCCAGAATGGGCCTGCGCTACGAGCAGTACTTC. This codes for CSARMGLRYEQYF.